The TCR beta chain under discussion was sequenced for a study of cytomegalovirus exposure and HLA in healthy donors (dated by TCRdb to 2017 to 2019). A note on the overall study: An earlier analysis of more than 550 of the donors reported 276 Gb of sequence data and 95 million to 120 million unique TCR beta sequences obtained from some 170 million T cells. An early release covering about 600 HLA-typed donors comprised approximately 290 gigabases of sequencing data and 65 million to 100 million unique TCR sequences. Among the 398 genotyped donors, 81% belonged to the genetic ancestry cluster associated with self-reported Caucasian donors. The study aimed to test whether signatures of past pathogen exposure could be identified by cataloging public T cell receptors. The study profiled the T cell repertoires of 500 to 800 subjects by immunosequencing and related them to cytomegalovirus serostatus. In addition to the first cohort of hundreds of subjects, a separate validation cohort of approximately 120 different subjects was used. High-throughput TCR immunosequencing, statistical association of individual TCRs with disease status, and machine learning were combined to predict cytomegalovirus infection status. A later analysis re-examined previously published TCR beta repertoires from just over 650 donors and added high-resolution HLA genotyping to investigate patterns of TCR occurrence. Rather than using new phenotypic data, the later analysis identified candidate immune exposures from TCR beta sequences and from how often those sequences occurred across donors. An earlier analysis of 587 of the donors used high-throughput TCR beta sequencing to judge whether each TCR beta V gene segment behaved as functional or pseudogenic. Donor age, sex, ethnicity and CMV serostatus were compiled together with the repertoire data. A later genetic analysis took genome-wide SNP genotypes for about 55% of the roughly 700 donors and used that subset as a discovery cohort. All discovery cohort repertoires had been generated using a single sequencing platform. Both class I and class II loci were covered by HLA typing, at four-digit resolution. The number of typed donors differed by locus: about 620-630 for A, B, C, DRB1 and DQB1; 522 for DQA1; some 610 for DPA1; and some 450 for DPB1. Because of strong linkage in the cohort, four or five DR-DQ haplotypes were treated as single units for association and clustering. On average, about 200,000 unique TCR beta nucleotide sequences were sequenced per donor among more than 350 genotyped donors of the cohort, with roughly 18% of those sequences being non-productive. What the research found in general, with its limitations: According to a later analysis, most CMV-associated TCR beta chains appeared to be HLA-restricted, and the HLA associations seemed to be driven largely by CMV exposure. In vitro tests confirmed that a few of the cytomegalovirus-associated TCR beta chains recognize cytomegalovirus antigens. A further reported finding was that TCR beta sequences accurately predicted the HLA-A and HLA-B alleles for most subjects in the first cohort. Several of the top co-occurrence clusters appeared to be linked to parvovirus B19, influenza, CMV and Epstein-Barr virus, according to a later analysis. A later analysis found that TCR association rates varied across HLA loci, with DRB1 alleles showing the most associated TCRs and HLA-C alleles the fewest. Because counts were too low, 15 or so rarely observed V segments, including chromosome 9 orphons, were excluded from the earlier analysis of under 650 of the donors. The presence/absence analyses assumed that sequencing depth was roughly uniform across donors, and that assumption may not be true. A total of 150 or so TCR beta chains were listed by the study as associated with cytomegalovirus. While some public TCRs were present in many individuals, most TCR sequences turned up only very rarely across donors. In this cohort, only TCR beta chains were sequenced, and detectable features were limited by the absence of alpha or paired-chain data. In a later analysis, some 18,000 TCR beta sequences were associated with specific HLA alleles at a false discovery rate of 0.05. A group of highly shared sequence variants was considered likely to be a technical artifact of the sequencing pipeline. The only immune exposure information available for the cohort was CMV serostatus. When HLA alleles, especially DR and DQ, strongly co-occurred, attributing TCR associations to individual alleles was difficult. In a later analysis, HLA-associated TCR beta chains showed more clonal expansion and lower generation probabilities than non-associated chains that were equally common. Because HLA typing was missing for some donors at each locus, association tests included only the typed subset. Correlated functional status among segregating V segments might reflect linkage disequilibrium, but an unknown experimental factor could not be ruled out. A later genetic analysis reported fewer N-insertions in productive TCRs among donors in an Asian-associated ancestry cluster than the roughly 700-donor mean. V-gene and J-gene trimming of TCR beta chains was associated with a missense DCLRE1C variant in a later genetic analysis, and the association was replicated in an independent cohort. Because the 87-base-pair reads could not distinguish some IMGT-functional V segments, including TRBV6-2 and TRBV6-3, those segments were excluded. Cytomegalovirus status was reported to be diagnosed by the classifier with high specificity and sensitivity in both the original and validation cohorts. An earlier analysis of approximately 500 of the donors showed that most TCR beta V segments appeared in productive rearrangements either about 87% or about 30% of the time, which broadly matched IMGT annotations. According to the authors, the approach could potentially be generalized to other disease states and immunological phenotypes.

The cohort consisted of hundreds of healthy bone marrow donors. At the time of sampling, every cohort member was nominally healthy, though immune exposures that went unrecorded were likely present. The donor tested CMV seropositive, placing the donor among the 289 seropositive members of the cohort. Each donor provided a peripheral blood sample, and peripheral blood mononuclear cells were used for TCR beta sequencing. Genomic DNA was extracted from the blood cell samples with the Qiagen DNeasy Blood Extraction Kit. CDR1 and CDR2 were assigned from the germline V gene (reference sequence) as LNHNV and YYDKDF. V is reduced by 3 bases and J by 9 bases, leaving a spacing of 18 bases between them. There are 15 amino acids in the CDR3, from cysteine to phenylalanine inclusive. Only the CDR3 region is kept as DNA, spanning 45 bases read in frame from base 1. As regards this clone: Its antigen remains undetermined. The input lacks base qualities; no much larger clone sits a single base away.

The library relied on the immunoSEQ multiplex PCR assay. For the multiplex PCR, a mixture combining 60 forward primers for TCR Vbeta segments and 13 reverse primers for TCR Jbeta segments was used. Amplification of the CDR3 region of rearranged TCR beta genes was performed with a multiplex PCR assay on genomic DNA. The Illumina HiSeq System was used to sequence the amplified TCR beta libraries as 87-base-pair reads. Per the original workflow: A later analysis tallied around 80 million unique TCR beta chains across the 666 repertoires, and around 10 million of those chains were shared by two or more donors. A nearest-neighbor algorithm error-corrected the raw reads and collapsed the reads into unique sequences, merging closely related sequences to remove PCR and sequencing errors. V, D and J gene segments were assigned by aligning CDR3 sequences to IMGT reference sequences. For a sequence to be retained, a match of at least six nucleotides was required to both a V gene segment and a J gene segment. A rearrangement was called productive if the CDR3 had no stop codons and remained in frame with V and J, and every other rearrangement was called non-productive. Following IMGT convention, CDR3 was defined as the stretch from the second conserved V-encoded cysteine up to the conserved J-encoded phenylalanine. The earlier analysis of 500 to 600 of the donors excluded sequences that lacked an unambiguous match to a single V gene segment. An earlier analysis of fewer than 650 of the donors classified V segments as functional when productive rearrangements were above 56.7% and as segregating when the standard deviation between donors was above 5%. A statistical classification framework was developed to diagnose cytomegalovirus status using the catalog of TCR beta chain sequences. V and J gene assignment, in a later analysis, came from comparing TCR nucleotide sequences with IMGT/GENE-DB human TR gene sequences. In a later analysis, CDR3 sequences and most-parsimonious VDJ recombination scenarios were assigned using the TCRdist pipeline. In a later analysis, each TCR beta chain was defined by its CDR3 amino acid sequence together with its V-gene family, and reads without a unique V-gene family were excluded. To address suspected cross-contamination and a sequencing artifact, a later analysis removed approximately 600 highly shared, low-generation-probability nucleotide sequences. In a later analysis, a clonal expansion index was calculated for each public chain from normalized within-repertoire ranks of inferred template counts. Generation probabilities in a later analysis came from a VDJ recombination model fitted to out-of-frame rearrangements, and those results were checked against IGoR. A later analysis scored TCR-TCR, TCR-HLA and TCR-CMV co-occurrence with hypergeometric tests, applying a repertoire-size bias correction to TCR pairs. To estimate false discovery rates, a later analysis permuted the HLA or CMV assignments 20 times. A later analysis grouped co-occurring TCRs with DBSCAN, adding TCRdist sequence similarity when clustering within HLA-allele-positive subsets. Co-occurrence clustering excluded repertoires with fewer than 30,000 or more than 120,000 public chains, plus five with anomalous nucleotide sharing. Imported from immuneACCESS, the table was reduced by TCRdb to in-frame sequences with V and J called. These copies leave out some clones; in studies compared against another copy, an unresolved V gene accounts for under half, and the cause of the remainder is not known. V and J calls and clone size come straight from that table; D and trimming were deduced from the DNA. Here the sample has approximately 160,000 clones; approximately 71% occur a single time. The biggest ten clones account for less than 5% of the sample.

Sequencing input: PBMCs. The receptor chain draws on TRBV15 and TRBJ2-1; the D segment could be TRBD2, given 5 matching bases. The source is a young woman in good health and CMV-seropositive. The DNA is as follows: TGTGCCACCAGCAGGGAGAGGCTAGCAAGGATTGAGCAGTTCTTC. This translates into CATSRERLARIEQFF. With the rest looked up from the reference TRBV15 and TRBJ2-1 genes rather than sequenced, the full variable domain is DAMVIQNPRYQVTQFGKPVTLSCSQTLNHNVMYWYQQKSSQAPKLLFHYYDKDFNNEADTPDNFQSRRPNTSFCFLDIRSPGLGDTAMYLCATSRERLARIEQFFGPGTRLTVL.